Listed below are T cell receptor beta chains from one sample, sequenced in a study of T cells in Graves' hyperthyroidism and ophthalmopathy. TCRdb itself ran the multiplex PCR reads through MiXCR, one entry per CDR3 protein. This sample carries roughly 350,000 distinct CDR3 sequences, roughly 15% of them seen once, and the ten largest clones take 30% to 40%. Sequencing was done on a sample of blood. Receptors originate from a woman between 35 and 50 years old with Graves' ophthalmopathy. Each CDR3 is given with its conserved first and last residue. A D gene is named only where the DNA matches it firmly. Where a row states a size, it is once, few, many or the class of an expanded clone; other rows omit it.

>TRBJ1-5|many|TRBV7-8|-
CASSSLGSNSNQPQHF
TGTGCCAGCAGCTCCCTGGGGAGTAATAGCAATCAGCCCCAGCATTTT
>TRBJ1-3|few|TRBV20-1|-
CSASRGARGNTIYF
TGCAGTGCTAGTCGGGGGGCGAGGGGAAACACCATATATTTT
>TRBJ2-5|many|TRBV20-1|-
CSVWTEETQYF
TGCAGTGTTTGGACAGAAGAGACCCAGTACTTC
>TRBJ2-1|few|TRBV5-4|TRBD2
CASSRTSGSLDNEQFF
TGTGCCAGCAGCCGGACTAGCGGGAGCCTAGACAATGAGCAGTTCTTC
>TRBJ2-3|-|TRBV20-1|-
CSASGARVTSDTQYF
TGCAGTGCTAGTGGGGCCAGGGTGACCTCGGATACGCAGTATTTT
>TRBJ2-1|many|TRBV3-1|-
CASSQEVVSGNEQFF
TGTGCCAGCAGCCAAGAGGTGGTTAGCGGCAATGAGCAGTTCTTC
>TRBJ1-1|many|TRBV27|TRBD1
CASSPYRQGETEAFF
TGTGCCAGCAGTCCATACCGACAGGGGGAAACTGAAGCTTTCTTT
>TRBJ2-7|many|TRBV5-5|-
CASSQDEGRERYEQYF
TGTGCCAGCAGCCAAGATGAGGGACGGGAGAGGTACGAGCAGTACTTC
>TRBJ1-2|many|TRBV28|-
CASSQTGTMYGYTF
TGTGCCAGCAGTCAAACAGGGACGATGTATGGCTACACCTTC
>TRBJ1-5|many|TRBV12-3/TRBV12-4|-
CASSHSQPNQPQHF
TGTGCCAGCAGTCACAGTCAACCCAATCAGCCCCAGCATTTT
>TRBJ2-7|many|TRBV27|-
CASSPGRFYEQYF
TGTGCCAGCTCCCCGGGAAGGTTCTACGAGCAGTACTTC
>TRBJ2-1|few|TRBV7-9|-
CASSLILEEDDEQFF
TGTGCCAGCAGCTTGATTTTAGAAGAGGACGATGAGCAGTTCTTC
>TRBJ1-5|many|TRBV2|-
CASSEDGNSNQPQHF
TGTGCCAGCAGTGAAGACGGGAATAGCAATCAGCCCCAGCATTTT
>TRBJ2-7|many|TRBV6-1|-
CASRAWGKQTYEQYF
TGTGCCAGCAGGGCCTGGGGTAAACAGACCTACGAGCAGTACTTC
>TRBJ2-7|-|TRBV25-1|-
CASSEYEAGRNYEQYF
TGTGCCAGCAGTGAATATGAGGCAGGGAGGAACTACGAGCAGTACTTC
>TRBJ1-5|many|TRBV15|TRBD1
CATSLDRRNQPQHF
TGTGCCACCAGTCTGGACAGGCGAAATCAGCCCCAGCATTTT
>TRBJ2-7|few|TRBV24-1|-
CATTPAGQSYYEQYF
TGTGCCACCACCCCCGCGGGACAGTCTTACTACGAGCAGTACTTC
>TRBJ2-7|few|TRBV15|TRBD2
CATSRGGGVYEQYF
TGTGCCACCAGCAGAGGTGGGGGGGTGTACGAGCAGTACTTC
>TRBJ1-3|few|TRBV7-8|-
CASSLSGRVGNTIYF
TGTGCCAGCAGCTTAAGTGGCAGGGTGGGAAACACCATATATTTT
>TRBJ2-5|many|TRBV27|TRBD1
CASSLHRGQQETQYF
TGTGCCAGCAGTCTCCACAGGGGACAGCAAGAGACCCAGTACTTC
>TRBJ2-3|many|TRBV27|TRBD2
CASSSQRTSGRIDTQYF
TGTGCCAGCAGTTCCCAAAGGACTAGCGGGAGAATAGATACGCAGTATTTT
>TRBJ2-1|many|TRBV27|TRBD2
CASSLYSGGAESSYNEQFF
TGTGCCAGCAGTTTATACAGCGGGGGGGCCGAAAGCTCCTACAATGAGCAGTTCTTC
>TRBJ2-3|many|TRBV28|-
CASIPSAADTQYF
TGTGCCAGCATCCCCTCCGCGGCAGATACGCAGTATTTT
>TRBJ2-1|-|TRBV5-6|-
CASSLIAFSYNEQFF
TGTGCCAGCAGCTTGATTGCCTTTAGTTACAATGAGCAGTTCTTC
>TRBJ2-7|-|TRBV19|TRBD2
CASATGTSSSEQYF
TGTGCCAGCGCGACCGGGACTAGTTCCTCCGAGCAGTACTTC
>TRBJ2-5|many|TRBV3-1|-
CASSHDLYQETQYF
TGTGCCAGCAGCCACGACCTTTACCAAGAGACCCAGTACTTC
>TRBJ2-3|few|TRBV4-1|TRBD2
CASSPRTSGTDTQYF
TGCGCCAGCAGCCCGCGGACTAGCGGGACAGATACGCAGTATTTT
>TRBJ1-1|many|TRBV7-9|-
CASSLTSTNTEAFF
TGTGCCAGCAGCTTAACTTCCACAAACACTGAAGCTTTCTTT
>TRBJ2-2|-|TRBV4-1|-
CASSQVPQTGELFF
TGCGCCAGCAGCCAAGTTCCGCAGACCGGGGAGCTGTTTTTT
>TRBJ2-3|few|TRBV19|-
CASSAGGTQYF
TGTGCCAGTAGTGCGGGTGGTACGCAGTATTTT
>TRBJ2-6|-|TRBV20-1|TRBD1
CSTRALQGMGAGANVLTF
TGCAGTACTAGAGCCCTACAGGGGATGGGGGCTGGGGCCAACGTCCTGACTTTC
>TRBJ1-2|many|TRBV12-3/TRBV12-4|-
CASSPRTVNYGYTF
TGTGCCAGCAGTCCAAGGACAGTCAACTATGGCTACACCTTC
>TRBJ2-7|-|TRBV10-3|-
CAISESAQLGSYGQYF
TGTGCCATCAGTGAATCGGCACAGCTCGGCTCCTACGGGCAGTACTTC
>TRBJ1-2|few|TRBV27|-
CASSLGRANYGYTF
TGTGCCAGCAGTTTGGGAAGGGCGAACTATGGCTACACCTTC
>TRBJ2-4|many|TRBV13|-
CASSFQGGKNIQYF
TGTGCCAGCAGCTTCCAGGGGGGCAAAAACATTCAGTACTTC
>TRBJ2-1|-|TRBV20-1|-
CSARAPHSSYNEQFF
TGCAGTGCTAGAGCCCCTCATAGCTCCTACAATGAGCAGTTCTTC
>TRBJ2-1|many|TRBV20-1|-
CSVTRGAYNEQFF
TGCAGTGTAACAAGGGGGGCCTACAATGAGCAGTTCTTC